This T cell receptor beta chain is from a study of tissue T cells after allogeneic stem cell transplantation. Notes on this clone: Gene names are the mouse ones. The read falls 1 residue short of the CDR3 end, and the missing part is taken from the germline J gene.

Profiled with immunoSEQ multiplex PCR; TCRdb holds only in-frame clones, not every one. The sample has more than 40,000 clones, around 66% seen once. The CDR3 contains 12 residues. CDR1 and CDR2 (germline): NNHNN, SYGAGS (reference sequence). J gave up 6 bases and V 5 bases, and 4 bases lay outside the gene matches. Sequenced: sorted cells pooled from one or two spleens. This TCR derives from a pool of C57BL/6 mice in good health. The chain carries TRBV13-2 and TRBJ1-1; 7 bases line up with TRBD1. Partial CDR3 DNA: TGTGCCAGCGGCAGGGGGATGGCAGAAGTCTTC. It codes for CASGRGMAEVF. The entire CDR3 protein reads CASGRGMAEVFF.